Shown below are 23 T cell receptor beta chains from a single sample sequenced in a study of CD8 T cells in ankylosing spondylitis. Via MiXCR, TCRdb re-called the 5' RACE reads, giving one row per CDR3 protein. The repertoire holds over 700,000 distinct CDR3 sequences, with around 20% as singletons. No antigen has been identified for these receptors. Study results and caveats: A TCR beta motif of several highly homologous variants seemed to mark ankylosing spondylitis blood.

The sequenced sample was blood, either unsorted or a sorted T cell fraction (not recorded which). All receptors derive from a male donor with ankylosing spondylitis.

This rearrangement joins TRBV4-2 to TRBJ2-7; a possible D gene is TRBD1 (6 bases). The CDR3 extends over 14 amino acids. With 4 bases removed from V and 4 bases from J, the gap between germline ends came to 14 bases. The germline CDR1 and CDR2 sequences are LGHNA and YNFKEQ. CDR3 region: CASSPLGQNYEQYF. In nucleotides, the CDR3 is TGTGCCAGCAGCCCCTTGGGACAAAATTACGAGCAGTACTTC.

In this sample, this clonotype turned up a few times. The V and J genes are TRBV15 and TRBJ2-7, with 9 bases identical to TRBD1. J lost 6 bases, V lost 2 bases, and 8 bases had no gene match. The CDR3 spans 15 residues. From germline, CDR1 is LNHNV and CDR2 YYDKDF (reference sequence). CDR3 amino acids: CATSRHAGTGSEQYF. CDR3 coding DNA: TGTGCCACCAGCAGACACGCCGGGACAGGGTCCGAGCAGTACTTC.

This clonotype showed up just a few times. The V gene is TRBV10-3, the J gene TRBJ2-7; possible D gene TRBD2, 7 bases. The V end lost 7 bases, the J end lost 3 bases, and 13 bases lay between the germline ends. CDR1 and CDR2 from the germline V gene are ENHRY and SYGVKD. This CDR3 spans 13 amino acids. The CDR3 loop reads CAIMGGHNYEQYF. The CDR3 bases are TGTGCCATCATGGGGGGGCACAACTACGAGCAGTACTTC.

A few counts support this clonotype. The DNA of the CDR3 is TGTGCCACCAGTGATTTGCGGACAGCCTACAATGAGCAGTTCTTC. It yields the protein CATSDLRTAYNEQFF. This chain uses TRBV24-1 with TRBJ2-1; a weak D match, TRBD1 (6 bases). Trimming left V 0 bases short and J 2 bases short, with 7 bases between. From germline, CDR1 is KGHDR and CDR2 SFDVKD. There are 15 residues in the CDR3.

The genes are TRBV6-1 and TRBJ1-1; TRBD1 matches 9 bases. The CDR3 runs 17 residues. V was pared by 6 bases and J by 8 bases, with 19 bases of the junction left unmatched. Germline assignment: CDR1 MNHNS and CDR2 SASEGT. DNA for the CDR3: TGTGCCAGCAGACGTTCCGGGACAGGGCTCGTGGGGGACGAAGCTTTCTTT. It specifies CASRRSGTGLVGDEAFF.

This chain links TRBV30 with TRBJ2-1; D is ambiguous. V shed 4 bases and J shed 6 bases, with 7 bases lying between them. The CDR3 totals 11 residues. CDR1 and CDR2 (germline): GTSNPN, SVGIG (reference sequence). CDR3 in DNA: TGTGCCTGGACCGAATTCAATGAGCAGTTCTTC. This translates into CAWTEFNEQFF.

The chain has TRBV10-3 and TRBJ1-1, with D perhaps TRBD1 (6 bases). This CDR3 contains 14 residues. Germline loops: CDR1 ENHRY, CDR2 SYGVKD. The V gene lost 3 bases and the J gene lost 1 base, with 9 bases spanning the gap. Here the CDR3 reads CAISDTGKNTEAFF. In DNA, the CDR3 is TGTGCCATCAGTGATACAGGGAAGAACACTGAAGCTTTCTTT.

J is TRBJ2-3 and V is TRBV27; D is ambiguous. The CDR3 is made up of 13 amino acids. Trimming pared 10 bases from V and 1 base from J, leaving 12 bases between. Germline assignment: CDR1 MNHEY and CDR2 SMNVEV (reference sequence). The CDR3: CATFKDGTDTQYF. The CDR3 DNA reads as TGTGCCACCTTTAAGGACGGCACAGATACGCAGTATTTT.

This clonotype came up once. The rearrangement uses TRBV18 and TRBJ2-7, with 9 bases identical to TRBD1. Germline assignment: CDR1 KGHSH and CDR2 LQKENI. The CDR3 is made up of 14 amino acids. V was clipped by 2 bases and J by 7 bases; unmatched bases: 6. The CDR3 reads CASSPGQGRGEQYF. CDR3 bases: TGTGCCAGCTCACCAGGACAGGGGAGAGGAGAGCAGTACTTC. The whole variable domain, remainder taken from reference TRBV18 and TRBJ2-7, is NAGVMQNPRHLVRRRGQEARLRCSPMKGHSHVYWYRQLPEEGLKFMVYLQKENIIDESGMPKERFSAEFPKEGPSILRIQQVVRGDSAAYFCASSPGQGRGEQYFGPGTRLTVT.

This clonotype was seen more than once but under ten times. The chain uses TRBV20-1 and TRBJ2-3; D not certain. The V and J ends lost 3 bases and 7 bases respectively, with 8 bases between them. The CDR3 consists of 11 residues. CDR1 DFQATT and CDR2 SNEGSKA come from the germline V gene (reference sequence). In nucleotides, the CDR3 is TGCAGTGCTAGTTTGGGGAATACGCAGTATTTT. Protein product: CSASLGNTQYF.

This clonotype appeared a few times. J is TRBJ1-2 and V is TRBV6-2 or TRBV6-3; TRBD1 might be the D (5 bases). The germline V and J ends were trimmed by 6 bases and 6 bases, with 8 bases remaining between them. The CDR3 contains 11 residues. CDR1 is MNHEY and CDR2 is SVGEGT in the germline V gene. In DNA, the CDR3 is TGTGCCAGCAGGCGAGGGGATGGCTACACCTTC. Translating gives CASRRGDGYTF.

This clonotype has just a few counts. The CDR3 region is CSARDLAGALYTDTQYF. As DNA, the CDR3 is TGCAGTGCTAGGGACCTAGCGGGGGCCCTATACACAGATACGCAGTATTTT. V usage is TRBV20-1 and J usage is TRBJ2-3; 10 bases map to TRBD2. Germline CDR1 reads DFQATT; CDR2 reads SNEGSKA (reference sequence). Trimming took 3 bases from V and 2 from J; bases not matched to a gene: 11. CDR3 length: 17 residues.

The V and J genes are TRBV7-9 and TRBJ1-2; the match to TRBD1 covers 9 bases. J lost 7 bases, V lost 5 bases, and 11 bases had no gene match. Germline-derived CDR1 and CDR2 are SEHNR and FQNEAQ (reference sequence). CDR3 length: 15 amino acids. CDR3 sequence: CASSPPPGQGFGYTF. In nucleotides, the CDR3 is TGTGCCAGCAGCCCCCCACCGGGACAGGGTTTTGGCTACACCTTC.

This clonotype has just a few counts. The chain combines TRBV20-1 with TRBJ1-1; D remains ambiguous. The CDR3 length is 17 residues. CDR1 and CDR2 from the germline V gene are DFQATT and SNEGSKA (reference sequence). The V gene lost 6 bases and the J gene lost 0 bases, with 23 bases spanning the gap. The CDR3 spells CSALDGVGKSVNTEAFF. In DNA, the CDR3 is TGCAGTGCCCTGGATGGGGTGGGGAAATCGGTGAACACTGAAGCTTTCTTT.

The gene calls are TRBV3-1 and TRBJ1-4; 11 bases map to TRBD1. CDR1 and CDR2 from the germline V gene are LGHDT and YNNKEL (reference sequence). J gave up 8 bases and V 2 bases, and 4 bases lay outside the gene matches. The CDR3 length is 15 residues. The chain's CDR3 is CASSQTGTGGEKLFF. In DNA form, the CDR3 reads TGTGCCAGCAGCCAAACCGGGACAGGGGGAGAAAAACTGTTTTTT.

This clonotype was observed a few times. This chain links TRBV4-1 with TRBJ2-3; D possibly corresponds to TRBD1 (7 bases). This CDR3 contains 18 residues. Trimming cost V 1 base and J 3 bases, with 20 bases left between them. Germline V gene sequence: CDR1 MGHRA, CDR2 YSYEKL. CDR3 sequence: CASSQVQGGLRWTDTQYF. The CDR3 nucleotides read TGCGCCAGCAGCCAAGTTCAGGGGGGTTTGAGGTGGACAGATACGCAGTATTTT.

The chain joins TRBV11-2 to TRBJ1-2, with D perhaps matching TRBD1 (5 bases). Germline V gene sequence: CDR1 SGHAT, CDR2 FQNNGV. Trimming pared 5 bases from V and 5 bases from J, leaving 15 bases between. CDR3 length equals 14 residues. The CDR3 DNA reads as TGTGCCAGCAGCCCCGCCGGGACTCTATATGGCTACACCTTC. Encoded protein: CASSPAGTLYGYTF.

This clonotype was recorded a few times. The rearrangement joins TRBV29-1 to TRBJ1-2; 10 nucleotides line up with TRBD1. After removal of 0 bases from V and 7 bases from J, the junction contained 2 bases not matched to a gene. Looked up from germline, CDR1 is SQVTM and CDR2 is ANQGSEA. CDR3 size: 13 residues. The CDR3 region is CSVEETGGPGYTF. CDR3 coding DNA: TGCAGCGTTGAAGAGACAGGGGGCCCTGGCTACACCTTC.

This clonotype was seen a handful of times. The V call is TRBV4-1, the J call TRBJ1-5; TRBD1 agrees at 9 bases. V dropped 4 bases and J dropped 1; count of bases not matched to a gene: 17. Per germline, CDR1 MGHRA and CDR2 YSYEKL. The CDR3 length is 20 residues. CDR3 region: CASSPLGTGYNSGSNQPQHF. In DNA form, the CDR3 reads TGCGCCAGCAGCCCGTTAGGGACAGGGTATAATTCGGGAAGCAATCAGCCCCAGCATTTT.

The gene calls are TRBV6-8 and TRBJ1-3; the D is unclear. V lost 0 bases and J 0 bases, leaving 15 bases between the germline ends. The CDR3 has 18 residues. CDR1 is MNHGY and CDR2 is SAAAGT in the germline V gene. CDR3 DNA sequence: TGTGCCAGCAGTTACTCGACCCTAGACGGTGCCTCTGGAAACACCATATATTTT. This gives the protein CASSYSTLDGASGNTIYF.

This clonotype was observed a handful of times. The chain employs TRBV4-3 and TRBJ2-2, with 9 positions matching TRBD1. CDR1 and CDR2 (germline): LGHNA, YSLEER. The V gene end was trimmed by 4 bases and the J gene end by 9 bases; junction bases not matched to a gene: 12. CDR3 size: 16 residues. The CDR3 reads CASSLDRGTLARELFF. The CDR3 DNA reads TGCGCCAGCAGCCTAGACAGGGGGACTCTAGCTAGGGAGCTGTTTTTT.

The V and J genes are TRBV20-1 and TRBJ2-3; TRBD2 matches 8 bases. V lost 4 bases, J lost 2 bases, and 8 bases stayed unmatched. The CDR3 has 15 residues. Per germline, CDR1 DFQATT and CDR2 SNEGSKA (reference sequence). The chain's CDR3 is CSANLIAGPTDTQYF. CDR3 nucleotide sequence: TGCAGTGCTAACTTGATAGCGGGGCCCACAGATACGCAGTATTTT.

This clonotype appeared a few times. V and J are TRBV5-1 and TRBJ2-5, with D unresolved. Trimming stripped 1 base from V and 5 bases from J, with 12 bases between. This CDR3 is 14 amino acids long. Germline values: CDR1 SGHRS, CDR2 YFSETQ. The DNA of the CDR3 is TGCGCCAGCAGCTTGTCGGGTAGCCGGGAGACCCAGTACTTC. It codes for CASSLSGSRETQYF.